Below, 18 T cell receptor beta chains from the same sample are listed, as sequenced in a study of blood T cell repertoires in COVID-19. Data came from immunoSEQ multiplex PCR; TCRdb stores just in-frame clones and leaves some out. This table holds roughly 170,000 clones, around 73% found once. Specimen: PBMCs or T cells enriched from blood (not recorded which). These receptors were obtained from a woman aged 45-60 years who had recovered from COVID-19.

The chain has TRBV30 and TRBJ2-7, with TRBD1 as a possible D gene (5 bases). Germline values: CDR1 GTSNPN, CDR2 SVGIG (reference sequence). V was pared by 3 bases and J by 2 bases, with 11 bases between. This CDR3 contains 13 residues. As DNA, the CDR3 is TGTGCCTGGAGAGGGGCCTCCACCTACGAGCAGTACTTC. Translation: CAWRGASTYEQYF.

The chain has TRBV9 and TRBJ1-1, with 7 bases matching TRBD1. There are 14 residues in the CDR3. Unmatched junction bases numbered 7, after V lost 4 bases and J lost 4 bases. Looked up from germline, CDR1 is SGDLS and CDR2 is YYNGEE. The CDR3 bases are TGTGCCAGCAGCTCATACAGGGGAGGCACTGAAGCTTTCTTT. Protein: CASSSYRGGTEAFF.

The chain recombines TRBV7-6 with TRBJ1-2, with TRBD1 as a possible D gene (5 bases). The length of the CDR3 is 13 residues. The germline V and J ends were trimmed by 4 bases and 8 bases, with 14 bases remaining between them. From germline, CDR1 is SGHVS and CDR2 FNYEAQ. The CDR3 region is CASSSGRQGGYTF. The CDR3 region has the DNA TGTGCCAGCAGCTCCGGTCGGCAGGGAGGCTACACCTTC.

The rearrangement links TRBV30 to TRBJ2-3; possibly TRBD2 for D (6 bases). The ends were cut back, 1 base at V and 0 bases at J, with 14 bases in the middle. The CDR3 runs to 16 residues. The germline gives CDR1 GTSNPN, CDR2 SVGIG (reference sequence). The CDR3 coding sequence is TGTGCCTGGAGTGCCGGACTAACTTCTAGCACAGATACGCAGTATTTT. This encodes CAWSAGLTSSTDTQYF.

The V and J genes are TRBV9 and TRBJ2-1; possible D gene TRBD1, 7 bases. Germline CDR1 is SGDLS and CDR2 is YYNGEE. This CDR3 has 14 residues. V was clipped by 0 bases and J by 9 bases, with 13 bases between them. The CDR3 is CASSVAGQGGEQFF. The CDR3 DNA is TGTGCCAGCAGCGTAGCGGGGCAGGGGGGTGAGCAGTTCTTC.

The V and J genes are TRBV19 and TRBJ1-5; tentative D call: TRBD1 (5 bases). This CDR3 is 12 amino acids long. V was pared by 9 bases and J by 0 bases, with 6 bases between. The germline V gene has CDR1 LNHDA and CDR2 SQIVND (reference sequence). This chain's CDR3 is CASRVSNQPQHF. The CDR3 DNA is TGTGCCAGCAGGGTTAGCAATCAGCCCCAGCATTTT. Based on the CDR3 plus reference TRBV19 and TRBJ1-5, the full variable domain is DGGITQSPKYLFRKEGQNVTLSCEQNLNHDAMYWYRQDPGQGLRLIYYSQIVNDFQKGDIAEGYSVSREKKESFPLTVTSAQKNPTAFYLCASRVSNQPQHFGDGTRLSIL.

Only one count was recorded for this clone. This chain connects TRBV7-2 to TRBJ2-1; TRBD1 agrees at 8 bases. There are 18 residues in the CDR3. The germline V gene has CDR1 SGHTA and CDR2 FQGNSA. J gave up 4 bases and V 1 base, and 12 bases lay outside the gene matches. The CDR3 sequence is CASSLDPYGTGFYNEQFF. CDR3 nucleotide sequence: TGTGCCAGCAGCTTAGATCCTTACGGGACAGGTTTTTACAATGAGCAGTTCTTC.

This clone was detected only a few times. The chain uses TRBV3-1 (or the pseudogene TRBV3-2) and TRBJ1-1; 8 bases line up with TRBD1. The CDR3 loop spans 15 amino acids. In germline, CDR1 is LGHDT, CDR2 YNNKEL (reference sequence). Germline trimming cut 1 base from V and 1 base from J; bases unmatched to any gene: 2. CDR3 sequence reads: CASSQGGQENTEAFF. The CDR3, as DNA: TGTGCCAGCAGCCAAGGGGGACAGGAGAACACTGAAGCTTTCTTT.

The CDR3 here is CASSSRTSGAGELFF. CDR3 bases: TGTGCCAGCAGCTCCCGGACTAGCGGGGCCGGGGAGCTGTTTTTT. This rearrangement joins TRBV3-1 (or the pseudogene TRBV3-2) to TRBJ2-2; the match to TRBD2 covers 12 bases. The V segment lost 5 bases and the J segment 6 bases; nucleotides outside the gene matches: 4. The CDR3 extends over 15 amino acids. Germline CDR1 LGHDT, CDR2 YNNKEL (reference sequence).

The rearrangement links TRBV7-9 to TRBJ2-3; 7 nucleotides match TRBD2. This CDR3 region has 16 residues. Losses at the gene ends were 1 base for V and 3 bases for J; bases not matched to a gene: 7. Germline CDR1 SEHNR, CDR2 FQNEAQ (reference sequence). CDR3: CASSLVAGAYTDTQYF. Here the CDR3 DNA reads TGTGCCAGCAGCTTAGTTGCGGGAGCTTATACAGATACGCAGTATTTT.

The gene calls are TRBV7-9 and TRBJ1-4, with D possibly being TRBD1 (5 bases). Germline CDR1 reads SEHNR; CDR2 reads FQNEAQ (reference sequence). This CDR3 region has 15 residues. V lost 3 bases and J 7 bases, leaving 15 bases between the germline ends. The CDR3 protein is CASSLQGLEGEKLFF. The CDR3, as DNA: TGTGCCAGCAGCTTGCAGGGTCTGGAGGGTGAAAAACTGTTTTTT.

V is TRBV6-1 and J is TRBJ2-3; D might be TRBD1 (6 bases). Germline CDR1 is MNHNS and CDR2 is SASEGT. CDR3 length equals 15 residues. Trimming removed 2 bases at V and 4 bases at J, with 13 bases between. In nucleotides, the CDR3 is TGTGCCAGCAGTGAACAGGGGATGGGGGCAGATACGCAGTATTTT. Translated, it gives CASSEQGMGADTQYF.

This clone was seen more than once but under ten times. The chain employs TRBV6-5 and TRBJ1-3; 7 nucleotides match TRBD1. Trimming removed 4 bases from V and 0 bases from J; junction bases left unmatched: 6. CDR1 MNHEY and CDR2 SVGAGI come from the germline V gene. The CDR3 is made up of 16 amino acids. The chain's CDR3 is CASSFDRAVSGNTIYF. The CDR3 DNA is TGTGCCAGCAGTTTCGACAGGGCAGTCTCTGGAAACACCATATATTTT.

The chain employs TRBV24-1 and TRBJ2-5, with TRBD1 identical over 7 bases. V lost 4 bases and J lost 4; bases outside the gene matches: 5. Per the germline V gene, CDR1 is KGHDR and CDR2 is SFDVKD. This CDR3 has 14 residues. CDR3 region: CATSDPTGAETQYF. The CDR3 DNA sequence: TGTGCCACCAGTGACCCCACAGGGGCAGAGACCCAGTACTTC.

The chain joins TRBV20-1 to TRBJ2-1, with 10 bases lining up with TRBD2. CDR1 and CDR2 (germline): DFQATT, SNEGSKA (reference sequence). The V and J ends lost 3 bases and 10 bases, in that order; junction bases with no gene match: 12. This CDR3 has 15 amino acids. CDR3 coding DNA: TGCAGTGCTAGTGACCGAGCGGGGGGGGCCCGGGAGCAGTTCTTC. This encodes CSASDRAGGAREQFF.

This chain uses TRBV7-2 with TRBJ2-3; D possibly corresponds to TRBD1 (6 bases). Trimming took 2 bases from V and 4 from J, leaving 13 bases between them. The germline V gene has CDR1 SGHTA and CDR2 FQGNSA. The CDR3 consists of 15 residues. The DNA for the CDR3 is TGTGCCAGCAGCTTAAGCTCACAGGGCCCAGATACGCAGTATTTT. The encoded protein is CASSLSSQGPDTQYF.

V is TRBV5-1 and J is TRBJ2-1; 15 bases align to TRBD2. CDR3 length: 15 amino acids. Germline CDR1 and CDR2: SGHRS and YFSETQ. The J segment lost 15 bases and the V segment lost 3 bases, leaving 10 bases of the junction unmatched. The CDR3 DNA sequence: TGCGCCAGCAGCTCCGGGACTAGCGGGAGGTCTCTTACGTTCTTC. Its protein product is CASSSGTSGRSLTFF.

This chain links TRBV9 with TRBJ2-7; D is perhaps TRBD2 (5 bases). The CDR3 consists of 15 residues. CDR1 and CDR2 from the germline V gene are SGDLS and YYNGEE. V shed 4 bases and J shed 2 bases, with 16 bases lying between them. The DNA for the CDR3 is TGTGCCAGCAGCCCTCATTGGACGGGGACCTACGAGCAGTACTTC. Its protein product is CASSPHWTGTYEQYF.